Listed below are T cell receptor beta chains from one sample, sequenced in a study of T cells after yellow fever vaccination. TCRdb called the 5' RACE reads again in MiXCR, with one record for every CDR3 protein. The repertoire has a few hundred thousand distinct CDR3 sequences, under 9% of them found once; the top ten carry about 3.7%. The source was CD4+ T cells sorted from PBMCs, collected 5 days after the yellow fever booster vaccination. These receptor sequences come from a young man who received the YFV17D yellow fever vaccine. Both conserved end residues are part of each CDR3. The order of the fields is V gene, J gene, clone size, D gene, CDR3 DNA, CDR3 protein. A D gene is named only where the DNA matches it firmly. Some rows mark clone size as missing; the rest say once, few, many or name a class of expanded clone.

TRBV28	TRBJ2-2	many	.	TGTGCCAGCAGTTTAGGTTTGGGGAACACCGGGGAGCTGTTTTTT	CASSLGLGNTGELFF
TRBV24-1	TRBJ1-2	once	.	TGTGCCACCAGTGATCGGGGGGACTATGGCTACACCTTC	CATSDRGDYGYTF
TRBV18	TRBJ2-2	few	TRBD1	TGTGCCAGCTCACCGGGACAGGTGAACACCGGGGAGCTGTTTTTT	CASSPGQVNTGELFF
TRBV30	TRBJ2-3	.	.	TGTGCCTGGAGTGGGAAGACAGATACGCAGTATTTT	CAWSGKTDTQYF
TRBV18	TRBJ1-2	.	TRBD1	TGTGCCAGCTCACCGACCGGACAGGGTCTTTATGGCTACACCTTC	CASSPTGQGLYGYTF
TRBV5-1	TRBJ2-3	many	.	TGCGCCAGCAGCCCGGGACTTTTCACAGATACGCAGTATTTT	CASSPGLFTDTQYF
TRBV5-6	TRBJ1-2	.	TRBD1	TGTGCCAGCAGCTCGGTATGGCCGGAGGGGGCAGGCGGCTACACCTTC	CASSSVWPEGAGGYTF
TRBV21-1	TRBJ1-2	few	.	TGTGCCAGCAGAACTCGACCGGGACAGTGGGCGAGGGGGAGGCAGGGAGGCTACACCTTC	CASRTRPGQWARGRQGGYTF
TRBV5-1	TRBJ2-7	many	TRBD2	TGCGCCAGCAGCCCACCTACTAGCGGGGGCTTCTCCTACGAGCAGTACTTC	CASSPPTSGGFSYEQYF
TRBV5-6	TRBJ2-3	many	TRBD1	TGTGCCAGCACCAGGGACAGGGGTACAGATACGCAGTATTTT	CASTRDRGTDTQYF
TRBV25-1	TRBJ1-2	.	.	TGTGCCAGCAGTGAATATACCGGAGACTACACCTTC	CASSEYTGDYTF
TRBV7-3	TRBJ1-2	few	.	TGTGCCAGCAGCCTCGGGGCAAGGACCGATAAGAACTATGGCTACACCTTC	CASSLGARTDKNYGYTF
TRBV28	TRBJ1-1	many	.	TGTGCCAGCAGTAAGACTGTAGCGCCTGAAGCTTTCTTT	CASSKTVAPEAFF
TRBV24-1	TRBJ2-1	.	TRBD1	TGTGCCACCACTTTCGGACAGGGGACGTTTGAGCAGTTCTTC	CATTFGQGTFEQFF
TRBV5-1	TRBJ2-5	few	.	TGCGCCAGCAGCTTCGCATACCCGGGGGAAGAGACCCAGTACTTC	CASSFAYPGEETQYF